This T cell receptor (beta chain) was documented in a study of shared clonotypes between healthy human individuals. The V and J ends lost 6 bases and 0 bases respectively, with 9 bases between them. CDR1 and CDR2 (germline): SNHLY, FYNNEI. The CDR3 totals 14 residues. The donors were all Caucasian adults (living in Nashville, Tennessee). Investigators divided CD4+ cells into CD45RA+ naive and CD45RA-negative memory subsets. Study results and caveats: In general, naive subsets displayed greater estimated richness than memory subsets did.

Sorted-subset replicate PCR reactions were performed with around 210 ng DNA, corresponding to tens of thousands of T cell genomes. Generated by immunoSEQ multiplex PCR, the TCRdb table keeps only in-frame clones and is missing some. Of about 2.4 million clones in the sample, over 85% were seen once. A note on this clone: As yet, its antigen is unknown.

This TCR was sampled from a man aged 18 to 29 in good health. The gene calls are TRBV2 and TRBJ2-1; perhaps TRBD1 as D (5 bases). Sample: naive CD4+ T cells sorted from blood. Subset of the sample: CD45RA+ positively selected. The CDR3 loop reads CASRQELSYNEQFF. In DNA, the CDR3 is TGTGCCAGCAGACAGGAACTCTCCTACAATGAGCAGTTCTTC.